The rows below give T cell receptor beta chains drawn from one sample of a study of cytomegalovirus exposure and HLA in healthy donors. This table comes from immunoSEQ multiplex PCR, and its TCRdb copy is limited to in-frame clones, with some not included. The data contain about 130,000 clones, roughly three quarters of them singletons. The source material was PBMCs. Every receptor here comes from a man younger than 45 in good health and CMV-seropositive. Each CDR3 is given with its conserved first and last residue. D genes are given only for firm matches. Some rows mark clone size as missing; the rest say once, few, many or name a class of expanded clone.

j_call: TRBJ2-2
d_call: .
clone_size: once
v_call: TRBV30
cdr3_aa: CAWSVLKFTGELFF
cdr3_nt: TGTGCCTGGAGTGTACTAAAATTCACCGGGGAGCTGTTTTTT

j_call: TRBJ2-1
d_call: .
clone_size: once
v_call: TRBV7-6
cdr3_aa: CASSLASRSGNEQFF
cdr3_nt: TGTGCCAGCAGCTTAGCCTCGAGAAGCGGCAATGAGCAGTTCTTC

j_call: TRBJ2-1
d_call: TRBD2
clone_size: .
v_call: TRBV27
cdr3_aa: CASSLRRAGDNEQFF
cdr3_nt: TGTGCCAGCAGTCTTCGGAGGGCGGGGGACAATGAGCAGTTCTTC

j_call: TRBJ2-3
d_call: .
clone_size: .
v_call: TRBV7-8
cdr3_aa: CASSLTGFADTQYF
cdr3_nt: TGTGCCAGCAGCCTAACGGGTTTTGCGGATACGCAGTATTTT

j_call: TRBJ2-7
d_call: .
clone_size: .
v_call: TRBV7-2
cdr3_aa: CASSFWTVSSYEQYF
cdr3_nt: TGTGCCAGCAGCTTCTGGACAGTAAGCTCCTACGAGCAGTACTTC

j_call: TRBJ2-7
d_call: TRBD2
clone_size: .
v_call: TRBV5-1
cdr3_aa: CASSLVAGTYEQYF
cdr3_nt: TGCGCCAGCAGCTTAGTAGCGGGAACCTACGAGCAGTACTTC

j_call: TRBJ1-2
d_call: .
clone_size: .
v_call: TRBV27
cdr3_aa: CASSLGAGVFYGYTF
cdr3_nt: TGTGCCAGCAGTTTAGGTGCAGGGGTCTTCTATGGCTACACCTTC

j_call: TRBJ2-3
d_call: TRBD2
clone_size: .
v_call: TRBV5-1
cdr3_aa: CASSWNLRLAASTDTQYF
cdr3_nt: TGCGCCAGCAGCTGGAACCTTCGACTAGCGGCTAGCACAGATACGCAGTATTTT

j_call: TRBJ2-3
d_call: TRBD2
clone_size: .
v_call: TRBV28
cdr3_aa: CASSESGRITDTQYF
cdr3_nt: TGTGCCAGCAGCGAGAGCGGGAGGATCACAGATACGCAGTATTTT

j_call: TRBJ2-3
d_call: .
clone_size: few
v_call: TRBV7-9
cdr3_aa: CASSGSGDSRRDTQYF
cdr3_nt: TGTGCCAGCAGCGGGAGTGGGGACTCCCGGAGGGATACGCAGTATTTT

j_call: TRBJ2-3
d_call: .
clone_size: .
v_call: TRBV28
cdr3_aa: CAIQLPRGIGTDTQYF
cdr3_nt: TGTGCCATCCAACTCCCCCGCGGGATTGGGACAGATACGCAGTATTTT

j_call: TRBJ2-3
d_call: TRBD2
clone_size: .
v_call: TRBV28
cdr3_aa: CASAAGGLADTQYF
cdr3_nt: TGTGCCAGCGCTGCGGGAGGTCTGGCAGATACGCAGTATTTT

j_call: TRBJ1-2
d_call: .
clone_size: .
v_call: TRBV4-2
cdr3_aa: CASSQDTDNYGYTF
cdr3_nt: TGTGCCAGCAGCCAAGACACAGACAACTATGGCTACACCTTC

j_call: TRBJ2-2
d_call: .
clone_size: .
v_call: TRBV7-3
cdr3_aa: CASRSEHTGELFF
cdr3_nt: TGTGCCAGCAGGTCGGAGCACACCGGGGAGCTGTTTTTT

j_call: TRBJ2-1
d_call: .
clone_size: .
v_call: TRBV4-3
cdr3_aa: CASSPTSQGYYNEQFF
cdr3_nt: TGCGCCAGCAGCCCGACCTCCCAGGGATACTACAATGAGCAGTTCTTC

j_call: TRBJ2-7
d_call: TRBD2
clone_size: .
v_call: TRBV6-6
cdr3_aa: CASSYVLSGPLEQYF
cdr3_nt: TGTGCCAGCAGTTACGTTCTTAGCGGGCCCTTGGAGCAGTACTTC

j_call: TRBJ2-7
d_call: TRBD2
clone_size: .
v_call: TRBV10-3
cdr3_aa: CAIRKGTSVSYEQYF
cdr3_nt: TGTGCCATCAGAAAAGGGACTAGCGTCTCCTACGAGCAGTACTTC

j_call: TRBJ2-7
d_call: .
clone_size: .
v_call: TRBV5-1
cdr3_aa: CASSPGDSWNEQYF
cdr3_nt: TGCGCCAGCAGCCCGGGGGACAGTTGGAACGAGCAGTACTTC

j_call: TRBJ2-2
d_call: TRBD1
clone_size: .
v_call: TRBV19
cdr3_aa: CASKKGTGSNTGELFF
cdr3_nt: TGTGCCAGTAAAAAAGGGACAGGGAGTAACACCGGGGAGCTGTTTTTT

j_call: TRBJ2-6
d_call: TRBD1
clone_size: .
v_call: TRBV4-2
cdr3_aa: CASSPRDRENSGANVLTF
cdr3_nt: TGTGCCAGCAGCCCAAGGGACAGGGAGAACAGTGGGGCCAACGTCCTGACTTTC

j_call: TRBJ2-1
d_call: TRBD1
clone_size: .
v_call: TRBV6-4
cdr3_aa: CASTPGQGQSNEQFF
cdr3_nt: TGTGCCAGCACCCCGGGACAGGGGCAATCCAATGAGCAGTTCTTC

j_call: TRBJ1-1
d_call: TRBD1
clone_size: .
v_call: TRBV25-1
cdr3_aa: CTSSPSGWGQEAFF
cdr3_nt: TGTACCAGCAGCCCAAGTGGCTGGGGACAGGAAGCTTTCTTT

j_call: TRBJ2-5
d_call: TRBD2
clone_size: once
v_call: TRBV12-5
cdr3_aa: CGSGREVGETQYF
cdr3_nt: TGTGGCAGCGGACGGGAGGTAGGGGAGACCCAGTACTTC

j_call: TRBJ2-7
d_call: .
clone_size: .
v_call: TRBV19
cdr3_aa: CASSINIETYEQYF
cdr3_nt: TGTGCCAGTAGTATCAATATCGAGACCTACGAGCAGTACTTC

j_call: TRBJ1-1
d_call: TRBD1
clone_size: .
v_call: TRBV10-3
cdr3_aa: CAINEGQVGTEAFF
cdr3_nt: TGTGCCATCAACGAGGGACAGGTGGGGACTGAAGCTTTCTTT

j_call: TRBJ1-1
d_call: .
clone_size: .
v_call: TRBV6-1
cdr3_aa: CASSEGWDTEAFF
cdr3_nt: TGTGCCAGCAGTGAGGGCTGGGACACTGAAGCTTTCTTT

j_call: TRBJ2-1
d_call: TRBD2
clone_size: few
v_call: TRBV19
cdr3_aa: CASSTGRTSYNEQFF
cdr3_nt: TGTGCCAGTAGTACCGGGAGGACGAGCTACAATGAGCAGTTCTTC

j_call: TRBJ2-7
d_call: TRBD2
clone_size: .
v_call: TRBV9
cdr3_aa: CASSVSGLAEQYF
cdr3_nt: TGTGCCAGCAGCGTTTCGGGACTAGCCGAGCAGTACTTC

j_call: TRBJ2-1
d_call: TRBD2
clone_size: few
v_call: TRBV29-1
cdr3_aa: CSVPISLAGGPANEQFF
cdr3_nt: TGCAGCGTTCCCATATCACTAGCGGGAGGGCCAGCCAATGAGCAGTTCTTC

j_call: TRBJ2-2
d_call: .
clone_size: .
v_call: TRBV7-2
cdr3_aa: CASSILGGRMGGELFF
cdr3_nt: TGTGCCAGCAGCATACTTGGTGGGAGAATGGGCGGGGAGCTGTTTTTT

j_call: TRBJ1-2
d_call: TRBD1
clone_size: .
v_call: TRBV20-1
cdr3_aa: CSAGQDYGYTF
cdr3_nt: TGCAGTGCTGGACAGGACTATGGCTACACCTTC

j_call: TRBJ2-7
d_call: TRBD1
clone_size: .
v_call: TRBV7-9
cdr3_aa: CASSSNPRQGAYEQYF
cdr3_nt: TGTGCCAGCAGCTCCAACCCCAGACAGGGGGCTTACGAGCAGTACTTC

j_call: TRBJ2-3
d_call: .
clone_size: few
v_call: TRBV4-3
cdr3_aa: CASSRNPSTQYF
cdr3_nt: TGCGCCAGCAGCCGCAACCCCAGTACGCAGTATTTT

j_call: TRBJ2-4
d_call: .
clone_size: .
v_call: TRBV19
cdr3_aa: CASTNRDPLANIQYF
cdr3_nt: TGTGCCAGTACCAACAGGGACCCTCTAGCAAACATTCAGTACTTC

j_call: TRBJ2-5
d_call: TRBD1
clone_size: .
v_call: TRBV15
cdr3_aa: CATSSHLGRGLETQYF
cdr3_nt: TGTGCCACCAGCAGCCACCTTGGCAGGGGGTTAGAGACCCAGTACTTC

j_call: TRBJ2-7
d_call: TRBD1
clone_size: .
v_call: TRBV5-1
cdr3_aa: CASSWGDRGIEQYF
cdr3_nt: TGCGCCAGCAGCTGGGGGGACAGGGGGATCGAGCAGTACTTC

j_call: TRBJ1-2
d_call: .
clone_size: .
v_call: TRBV6-6
cdr3_aa: CASSYEQSASLYGYTF
cdr3_nt: TGTGCCAGCAGTTATGAGCAGAGCGCTAGCTTATATGGCTACACCTTC

j_call: TRBJ1-2
d_call: .
clone_size: .
v_call: TRBV18
cdr3_aa: CASSPLSPGSNYGYTF
cdr3_nt: TGTGCCAGCTCACCACTTTCCCCGGGATCTAACTATGGCTACACCTTC

j_call: TRBJ2-3
d_call: .
clone_size: .
v_call: TRBV6-5
cdr3_aa: CASSYSIGDTQYF
cdr3_nt: TGTGCCAGCAGTTACTCGATCGGAGATACGCAGTATTTT

j_call: TRBJ1-5
d_call: .
clone_size: .
v_call: TRBV6-1
cdr3_aa: CASIPMVALNQPQHF
cdr3_nt: TGTGCCAGCATCCCAATGGTTGCGTTGAATCAGCCCCAGCATTTT

j_call: TRBJ2-7
d_call: .
clone_size: .
v_call: TRBV10-3
cdr3_aa: CAISRDNYEQYF
cdr3_nt: TGTGCCATCAGTCGGGACAACTACGAGCAGTACTTC

j_call: TRBJ2-7
d_call: .
clone_size: few
v_call: TRBV5-4
cdr3_aa: CASSFGFSYEQYF
cdr3_nt: TGTGCCAGCAGCTTCGGGTTTTCCTACGAGCAGTACTTC

j_call: TRBJ2-3
d_call: TRBD2
clone_size: .
v_call: TRBV13
cdr3_aa: CASSLVQAGGLADTQYF
cdr3_nt: TGTGCCAGCAGCTTAGTTCAAGCGGGAGGGCTTGCAGATACGCAGTATTTT

j_call: TRBJ1-1
d_call: .
clone_size: .
v_call: TRBV11-2
cdr3_aa: CASSLVEGVGTEAFF
cdr3_nt: TGTGCCAGCAGCTTAGTGGAAGGGGTTGGGACTGAAGCTTTCTTT

j_call: TRBJ2-3
d_call: .
clone_size: .
v_call: TRBV18
cdr3_aa: CASSPRGRSHEPDTQYF
cdr3_nt: TGTGCCAGCTCACCAAGAGGGCGTTCCCACGAACCAGATACGCAGTATTTT

j_call: TRBJ2-1
d_call: TRBD2
clone_size: .
v_call: TRBV6-5
cdr3_aa: CASMIAGYNEQFF
cdr3_nt: TGTGCCAGCATGATAGCGGGATACAATGAGCAGTTCTTC

j_call: TRBJ2-3
d_call: .
clone_size: .
v_call: TRBV20-1
cdr3_aa: CSAHSTDTQYF
cdr3_nt: TGCAGTGCTCATTCCACAGATACGCAGTATTTT

j_call: TRBJ2-7
d_call: .
clone_size: .
v_call: TRBV6-6
cdr3_aa: CASSYSAVSSYEQYF
cdr3_nt: TGTGCCAGCAGTTACTCGGCGGTGAGCTCCTACGAGCAGTACTTC